These T cell receptor beta chains were read from a single sample in a study of cytomegalovirus exposure and HLA in healthy donors. Clones were sequenced by immunoSEQ multiplex PCR, and TCRdb holds only the in-frame ones, with some missing. The profile covers around 190,000 clones, with roughly 9.5% appearing a single time and roughly 1.3% taken by the ten largest. The sample taken for sequencing was PBMCs. Source of these receptors: a woman aged 25 to 45 in good health and CMV-seropositive. Each CDR3 is given with its conserved first and last residue. A D gene is named only where the DNA matches it firmly. Clone size is not always given. Where it is, it says once, few, many or a class for expanded clones.

v_gene,abundance,d_gene,j_gene,CDR3nt,CDR3aa
TRBV4-1,NA,NA,TRBJ1-5,TGCGCCAGCAGCCAACAGGGGCGGAATCAGCCCCAGCATTTT,CASSQQGRNQPQHF
TRBV18,NA,NA,TRBJ1-2,TGTGCCAGCTCACCGAAGGGAGAAGGTGGCTACACCTTC,CASSPKGEGGYTF
TRBV30,NA,NA,TRBJ1-2,TGTGCCTGGAGTGGAGGCGGGTCGGACTACTATGGCTACACCTTC,CAWSGGGSDYYGYTF
TRBV7-8,NA,NA,TRBJ2-7,TGTGCCAGCAGCTTAGACGGAGGGGCAGCTCGCGAGCAGTACTTC,CASSLDGGAAREQYF
TRBV5-1,NA,TRBD1,TRBJ2-7,TGCGCCAGCAGCTCGGGGACAGCCTCCTACGAGCAGTACTTC,CASSSGTASYEQYF
TRBV5-4,few,TRBD2,TRBJ2-5,TGTGCCAGCAGCTCTGGGGGGGGACAAGAGACCCAGTACTTC,CASSSGGGQETQYF
TRBV7-2,few,NA,TRBJ1-3,TGTGCCAGCAGCCCGGAGGTCCGAAGATCTGGAAACACCATATATTTT,CASSPEVRRSGNTIYF
TRBV7-9,NA,NA,TRBJ2-7,TGTGCCAGCAGACCGCCGGGACATCATACCTACGAGCAGTACTTC,CASRPPGHHTYEQYF
TRBV7-2,NA,NA,TRBJ2-5,TGTGCCAGCGGCCGAGGTGGCAGTCAAGAGACCCAGTACTTC,CASGRGGSQETQYF
TRBV19,few,TRBD2,TRBJ2-1,TGTGCCAGTAGTGTCGGACTAGCGGGAGTCAATGAGCAGTTCTTC,CASSVGLAGVNEQFF
TRBV11-1,few,NA,TRBJ1-4,TGTGCCAGCAGCTTAGGACCAAGGGGAAATGAAAAACTGTTTTTT,CASSLGPRGNEKLFF
TRBV10-1,NA,TRBD2,TRBJ2-3,TGCGCCAGCAGTGAGATTAGCGGGAGAAGCACAGATACGCAGTATTTT,CASSEISGRSTDTQYF
TRBV4-1,NA,TRBD2,TRBJ2-2,TGCGCCAGCAGCCCCGGACTAGCGATACGCACCGGGGAGCTGTTTTTT,CASSPGLAIRTGELFF
TRBV30,NA,NA,TRBJ1-5,TGTGCCTGGAGAGGAGTTAGCAATCAGCCCCAGCATTTT,CAWRGVSNQPQHF
TRBV30,few,NA,TRBJ1-5,TGTGCCTGGAACCAGGGAACGAAGAATCAGCCCCAGCATTTT,CAWNQGTKNQPQHF